This entry lists 8 T cell receptor beta chains sequenced from one sample in a study of T cells in Graves' hyperthyroidism and ophthalmopathy. Amplified TCR beta CDR3 regions came from RNA transcripts. The TCR CDR3 first-round RT-PCR relied on the HTBI primer set. Using its own MiXCR run on the multiplex PCR reads, TCRdb lists one record per CDR3 protein. The sample records about 480,000 distinct CDR3 sequences, under 15% being singletons. Sequencing was carried out using blood. The receptor source for this set is a woman under 30 with Graves' hyperthyroidism.

In its sample, this clonotype was seen many times. V and J are TRBV20-1 and TRBJ2-3; D is possibly TRBD2 (6 bases). Trimming left V 0 bases short and J 10 bases short, with 20 bases between. Per the germline V gene, CDR1 is DFQATT and CDR2 is SNEGSKA (reference sequence). The CDR3 is made up of 15 amino acids. CDR3 nucleotide sequence: TGCAGTGCTAGAGAGGAGGGTTCGGAGCTAAAATCGCAGTATTTT. Translation: CSAREEGSELKSQYF.

This clonotype was counted ten times or more. The chain recombines TRBV19 with TRBJ2-1; maybe TRBD2 (6 bases). CDR1 is LNHDA, CDR2 SQIVND, per germline (reference sequence). The V and J ends lost 9 bases and 4 bases respectively, with 13 bases between them. This CDR3 comprises 13 residues. CDR3 sequence (DNA): TGTGCCAGCTCGTCGGGAGCGTACAATGAGCAGTTCTTC. It is translated as CASSSGAYNEQFF.

This clonotype was recorded many times. V is TRBV27 and J is TRBJ2-1; 9 nucleotides agree with TRBD2. V shed 5 bases and J 5 bases; nucleotides not matched to a gene: 7. The CDR3 sequence is 15 residues long. The germline gives CDR1 MNHEY, CDR2 SMNVEV (reference sequence). CDR3 sequence: CASSPGLAPNNEQFF. In DNA, the CDR3 is TGTGCCAGCAGTCCTGGACTAGCGCCCAACAATGAGCAGTTCTTC.

This clonotype was counted ten times or more. The V call is TRBV19, the J call TRBJ1-6; TRBD1 is a possible D gene (5 bases). Germline CDR1 is LNHDA and CDR2 is SQIVND (reference sequence). The CDR3 spans 15 residues. V was cut by 0 bases and J by 10 bases, with 13 bases left in between. CDR3 sequence (DNA): TGTGCCAGTAGTATAGATTGGGCAGGGAACTCACCCCTCCACTTT. Translated: CASSIDWAGNSPLHF.

This clonotype was counted ten times or more. The chain combines TRBV15 with TRBJ1-2, with 9 bases lining up with TRBD1. The CDR3 is 15 amino acids. Germline V gene data show CDR1 as LNHNV and CDR2 as YYDKDF (reference sequence). After removal of 3 bases from V and 5 bases from J, the junction contained 7 bases not matched to a gene. The CDR3 DNA reads TGTGCCACCAGCAGGGGGGACAGGGCTGGTTATGGCTACACCTTC. It is translated as CATSRGDRAGYGYTF.

The chain links TRBV20-1 to TRBJ2-3; D is perhaps TRBD1 (5 bases). The CDR3 consists of 12 residues. The V end lost 3 bases, the J end lost 5 bases, and 9 bases lay between the germline ends. Per the germline V gene, CDR1 is DFQATT and CDR2 is SNEGSKA (reference sequence). CDR3 nucleotide sequence: TGCAGTGCTAGCGTCAGGGTAGATACGCAGTATTTT. Translated: CSASVRVDTQYF.

The chain is built from TRBV5-4 and TRBJ2-4; D may be TRBD2 (5 bases). Germline V CDR1 and CDR2: SGHNT, YYREEE (reference sequence). Trimming removed 5 bases from V and 1 base from J, with 10 bases in between. There are 14 residues in the CDR3. The CDR3 is CASSMPGAKNIQYF. The CDR3 DNA reads as TGTGCCAGCAGTATGCCGGGGGCCAAAAACATTCAGTACTTC.

The table lists this clonotype with a few counts. The chain combines TRBV20-1 with TRBJ2-1, with 13 nucleotides matching TRBD2. The trim removed 6 bases at V and 4 bases at J, leaving 12 bases unmatched. Germline V lookup: CDR1 DFQATT, CDR2 SNEGSKA (reference sequence). The CDR3 is 17 residues long. The CDR3 DNA reads as TGCAGTGCCGTGGGACTAGCGGGGAGAGGAAAGTACAATGAGCAGTTCTTC. Residues: CSAVGLAGRGKYNEQFF.